Shown below are 5 T cell receptor beta chains from a single sample sequenced in a study of monozygotic twins with inflammatory bowel disease. With the 5' RACE reads reprocessed, TCRdb shows one record per CDR3 protein and no DNA. Its table records about 350,000 distinct CDR3 sequences. Sequenced input: blood. The origin of the receptors is a human donor with ulcerative colitis or Crohn's disease, or a healthy co-twin of an affected twin (not recorded which).

V is TRBV20-1 and J is TRBJ2-3; as DNA is missing, the TRBD2 call by TCRdb cannot be tested. This CDR3 comprises 16 residues. Germline loops: CDR1 DFQATT, CDR2 SNEGSKA (reference sequence). The CDR3 is CSATPGLAGVADTQYF.

The V gene is TRBV5-1, the J gene TRBJ2-3; the D gene TCRdb calls, TRBD1, cannot be checked with no DNA. The CDR3 totals 16 residues. Germline CDR1 SGHRS, CDR2 YFSETQ. This CDR3 is CASSLGERSGLDTQYF.

J is TRBJ2-7 and V is TRBV20-1; TCRdb reports TRBD2, a call that lacks DNA to check it against. Germline V gene data show CDR1 as DFQATT and CDR2 as SNEGSKA (reference sequence). This CDR3 has 13 residues. The chain's CDR3 is CSATLAGTYEQYF.

The chain has TRBV7-2 and TRBJ1-2. This CDR3 spans 13 amino acids. Germline V gene data show CDR1 as SGHTA and CDR2 as FQGNSA. The CDR3 reads CASSRGRDLGYTF.

The chain links TRBV15 to TRBJ1-1. This CDR3 comprises 14 residues. Germline values: CDR1 LNHNV, CDR2 YYDKDF (reference sequence). The CDR3 loop is CATSRDTVTPEAFF.